The present T cell receptor beta chain was sequenced within a study of T cell repertoires in cytomegalovirus infection. Study context: The authors used CMV epitopes that were HLA-C-restricted (recently identified) and HLA-B-restricted (well studied). Public signatures in TCR beta pointed to CMV infection and matching HLA type.

General observations from the study: The study found HLA-C-restricted CMV-specific TCR beta clonotypes dominating the ex vivo response. Adding up the frequency of public TCR beta families identified people who carried CMV plus the relevant HLA.

As regards this clonotype: Its antigen is unknown.

One entry per CDR3 protein results from TCRdb running MiXCR on the reads. This sample carries 70,000 to 85,000 distinct CDR3 sequences, approximately 42% of them seen once, and the ten largest clones take just over 90%. This clonotype was obtained from a human donor in good health (CMV status not recorded). Some clones in this sample may be carry-over from other donors' samples. This specimen consisted of CD8+ T cells from cultured PBMCs, obtained from culture after CMV antigen stimulation.

DNA for the CDR3: TGTGCCAGCAGGACACAGGGACTAGCGGGGAGTACCTACAATGAGCAGTTCTTC. Its protein product is CASRTQGLAGSTYNEQFF. V usage is TRBV6-2 or TRBV6-3 and J usage is TRBJ2-1, with 13 positions matching TRBD2. The length of the CDR3 is 18 residues. V shed 6 bases and J 2 bases; nucleotides not matched to a gene: 10. The germline gives CDR1 MNHEY, CDR2 SVGEGT.